This T cell receptor (beta chain) originates from a study of T-cell memory formation after mild COVID-19. Study context: Among the donors, TCR clusters were largely specific to each donor.

This clonotype was seen a handful of times. Its antigen remains unknown. Study-wide results and caveats: Later expanders leaned CD4+, whereas clones that contracted between day 15 and 85 were balanced CD4/CD8. Cross-reactive memory seemingly joined, as some responding clones were found in pre-infection memory.

Germline CDR1 and CDR2: SGHRS and YFSETQ. V was trimmed by 0 bases and J by 4 bases, leaving 8 bases between them. The CDR3 consists of 14 residues. TCRdb re-called the 5' RACE reads through MiXCR, storing one row per CDR3 protein. Of 260,000 or so distinct CDR3 sequences in the sample, 16% are singletons; the top ten hold more than 20%. The source of this sequence is a man between 18 and 35 years old who had mild COVID-19 (a few samples of this study predate the infection). Cell type and time point are not known. The V call is TRBV5-1, the J call TRBJ1-5, with D maybe TRBD1 (6 bases). Sequenced sample: PBMCs or a T cell subset sorted from them (not recorded which). CDR3: CASSLAGVNQPQHF. The CDR3 region has the DNA TGCGCCAGCAGCTTGGCAGGGGTGAATCAGCCCCAGCATTTT. Full variable domain (rest looked up from reference TRBV5-1 and TRBJ1-5): KAGVTQTPRYLIKTRGQQVTLSCSPISGHRSVSWYQQTPGQGLQFLFEYFSETQRNKGNFPGRFSGRQFSNSRSEMNVSTLELGDSALYLCASSLAGVNQPQHFGDGTRLSIL.